Following are 22 T cell receptor beta chains from one sample sequenced in a study of Ad26.COV2.S vaccination and SARS-CoV-2 variants. Profiled with immunoSEQ multiplex PCR; TCRdb holds only in-frame clones, not every one. This table has more than 300,000 clones, about 87% appearing once. The sample's treatment: roughly 20 received Ad26.COV2.S at low or high dose, single or two shots; five or six received placebo; per-sample allocation not given. Day 63 following the first vaccine or placebo injection was when the samples were taken. The material sequenced was peripheral blood, taken in a trial of Ad26.COV2.S vaccine versus placebo. Source of these receptors: a person aged 18 to 59 who received the Ad26.COV2.S COVID-19 vaccine or a placebo.

The chain is built from TRBV4-2 and TRBJ2-5; D assignment may be TRBD1 or TRBD2 (5 bases each). Germline V gene sequence: CDR1 LGHNA, CDR2 YNFKEQ. The CDR3 has 14 residues. V lost 0 bases to trimming and J lost 7 bases, with 12 bases between them. CDR3 in amino acids: CASSQEFGAGTQYF. The CDR3 DNA is TGTGCCAGCAGCCAAGAGTTTGGGGCGGGGACCCAGTACTTC.

The rearrangement links TRBV27 to TRBJ1-1, with D uncertain. CDR1 MNHEY and CDR2 SMNVEV come from the germline V gene (reference sequence). V was trimmed by 8 bases and J by 0 bases, leaving 19 bases between them. This CDR3 is 16 amino acids long. In DNA, the CDR3 is TGTGCCAGCGCAGGTGGGGTAGGGCTAATGAACACTGAAGCTTTCTTT. It codes for CASAGGVGLMNTEAFF.

The chain recombines TRBV29-1 with TRBJ1-2; D remains ambiguous. Trimming pared 3 bases from V and 2 bases from J, leaving 10 bases between. This CDR3 contains 13 residues. CDR1 and CDR2 (germline): SQVTM, ANQGSEA. The CDR3 DNA is TGCAGCGTTGATACATCACAAAACTATGGCTACACCTTC. Its translation: CSVDTSQNYGYTF.

In DNA, the CDR3 is TGCGCCAGCAGCCAGGAAGGCGGGACAGGGATTCTAGGAACTGAAGCTTTCTTT. Protein product: CASSQEGGTGILGTEAFF. V is TRBV4-1 and J is TRBJ1-1; 9 nucleotides match TRBD1. The V segment lost 3 bases and the J segment 5 bases; nucleotides outside the gene matches: 16. The germline V gene encodes CDR1 MGHRA and CDR2 YSYEKL. CDR3 size: 18 residues.

The CDR3 region has the DNA TGTGCCAGCAGCCCACTAAGGGCCCCATCGACCCAGTACTTC. This translates into CASSPLRAPSTQYF. The V call is TRBV5-6, the J call TRBJ2-5; D uncertain. Germline assignment: CDR1 SGHDT and CDR2 YYEEEE. This CDR3 spans 14 amino acids. Trimming stripped 4 bases from V and 7 bases from J, with 17 bases between.

The chain combines TRBV7-2 with TRBJ1-3; 7 nucleotides agree with TRBD1. The CDR3 extends over 15 amino acids. Losses at the gene ends were 5 bases for V and 4 bases for J; bases not matched to a gene: 8. Germline-derived CDR1 and CDR2 are SGHTA and FQGNSA. For the CDR3, the DNA is TGTGCCAGCAGCCTGCGACAGGGTTCAGGAAACACCATATATTTT. It yields the protein CASSLRQGSGNTIYF.

This clone has just a few counts. The chain combines TRBV4-1 with TRBJ1-2; TRBD1 agrees at 7 bases. CDR1 and CDR2 (germline): MGHRA, YSYEKL. The CDR3 extends over 17 amino acids. After removal of 0 bases from V and 2 bases from J, the junction contained 9 bases not matched to a gene. This CDR3 reads CASSQDFGTAQNYGYTF. In DNA, the CDR3 is TGCGCCAGCAGCCAAGATTTCGGGACAGCCCAAAACTATGGCTACACCTTC.

The CDR3 loop is CASSPQGSETQYF. The CDR3 DNA reads TGCGCCAGCAGCCCTCAGGGGTCCGAGACCCAGTACTTC. The chain carries TRBV4-3 and TRBJ2-5; D is possibly TRBD1 (6 bases). Between the trimmed V and J ends, which lost 4 bases and 5 bases, there was a span of 11 bases. The CDR3 sequence is 13 residues long. CDR1 is LGHNA, CDR2 YSLEER, per germline.

In this sample, this clone turned up a few times. J is TRBJ2-3 and V is TRBV6-5, with 7 bases lining up with TRBD2. V lost 3 bases, J lost 7 bases, and 7 bases stayed unmatched. The CDR3 is 14 residues long. Germline V gene lookup returns CDR1 MNHEY and CDR2 SVGAGI. The CDR3 DNA reads as TGTGCCAGCAGTTATGGCGGGGGAGGATATACGCAGTATTTT. Its translation: CASSYGGGGYTQYF.

The V call is TRBV29-1, the J call TRBJ1-5; D unclear. Germline-derived CDR1 and CDR2 are SQVTM and ANQGSEA. The CDR3 runs 14 residues. V gave up 4 bases and J gave up 7 bases, with 17 bases separating them. DNA of the CDR3: TGCAGCGTTGTATTAGAATCCCCGGGACAGCCCCAGCATTTT. It translates to CSVVLESPGQPQHF.

The chain has TRBV15 and TRBJ2-5, with D possibly TRBD1 on 6 matching bases. Germline V lookup: CDR1 LNHNV, CDR2 YYDKDF (reference sequence). The CDR3 extends over 17 amino acids. V was trimmed by 5 bases and J by 0 bases, leaving 19 bases between them. The CDR3 sequence is CATSFRGKGRDQETQYF. The DNA for the CDR3 is TGTGCCACCAGCTTTAGGGGGAAAGGGAGAGACCAAGAGACCCAGTACTTC.

This chain connects TRBV7-2 to TRBJ2-7; no definite D call. V was trimmed by 2 bases and J by 7 bases, leaving 15 bases between them. This CDR3 has 14 amino acids. Germline-derived CDR1 and CDR2 are SGHTA and FQGNSA. The CDR3 bases are TGTGCCAGCAGCTTACTACAATCACCTGCAGAGCAGTACTTC. As protein: CASSLLQSPAEQYF.

This clone appeared a single time. The chain has TRBV15 and TRBJ1-1; 12 bases agree with TRBD1. V gave up 3 bases and J gave up 4 bases; unmatched junction bases: 3. CDR1 is LNHNV and CDR2 is YYDKDF in the germline V gene (reference sequence). This CDR3 contains 15 residues. The CDR3 here is CATSSPGQGATEAFF. CDR3 DNA: TGTGCCACCAGCAGCCCGGGACAGGGGGCCACTGAAGCTTTCTTT.

This rearrangement joins TRBV7-6 to TRBJ2-2; 7 bases align to TRBD2. The V and J ends lost 5 bases and 5 bases, in that order; junction bases with no gene match: 5. Germline-derived CDR1 and CDR2 are SGHVS and FNYEAQ. CDR3 length equals 14 residues. The CDR3: CASSLGGVTGELFF. CDR3 DNA sequence: TGTGCCAGCAGCCTGGGAGGGGTAACCGGGGAGCTGTTTTTT.

CDR3 sequence reads: CASSPLDEQFF. The CDR3 nucleotides are TGTGCCAGCAGCCCACTAGACGAGCAGTTCTTC. The chain employs TRBV6-2 or TRBV6-3 and TRBJ2-1; D perhaps matches TRBD2 (5 bases). V dropped 6 bases and J dropped 10 bases, with 10 bases sitting between them. The CDR3 contains 11 residues. In germline, CDR1 is MNHEY, CDR2 SVGEGT.

The chain combines TRBV4-2 with TRBJ1-3; TRBD1 is a possible D gene (5 bases). This CDR3 is 16 amino acids long. Germline V gene data show CDR1 as LGHNA and CDR2 as YNFKEQ. V lost 1 base to trimming and J lost 0 bases, with 10 bases between them. CDR3 sequence: CASSQGGADSGNTIYF. CDR3 nucleotides: TGTGCCAGCAGCCAAGGAGGGGCAGACTCTGGAAACACCATATATTTT.

This chain links TRBV9 with TRBJ1-6, with D hard to call. This CDR3 region has 14 residues. CDR1 is SGDLS, CDR2 YYNGEE, per germline. The germline V and J ends were trimmed by 0 bases and 10 bases, with 11 bases remaining between them. The CDR3 DNA follows: TGTGCCAGCAGCGTAGAGGTGTTCCAGTCACCCCTCCACTTT. Translating it yields CASSVEVFQSPLHF.

This clone was recorded only once. V and J are TRBV29-1 and TRBJ1-5; no clear D gene. Trimming shortened V by 6 bases and J by 5 bases, and 11 bases separated the two germline ends. Germline CDR1 reads SQVTM; CDR2 reads ANQGSEA. The CDR3 loop spans 12 amino acids. CDR3 sequence reads: CSVGEPDQPQHF. The CDR3, as DNA: TGCAGCGTCGGGGAGCCGGATCAGCCCCAGCATTTT.

The count of this clone is one. The chain employs TRBV30 and TRBJ1-5, with D maybe TRBD1 (5 bases). Trimming cost V 2 bases and J 11 bases, with 19 bases left between them. From germline, CDR1 is GTSNPN and CDR2 SVGIG (reference sequence). This CDR3 has 14 residues. CDR3 DNA: TGTGCCTGGAGTTTCTCCGGGACCACGGACACCCAGCATTTT. As protein: CAWSFSGTTDTQHF. The whole variable domain, remainder taken from reference TRBV30 and TRBJ1-5, is SQTIHQWPATLVQPVGSPLSLECTVEGTSNPNLYWYRQAAGRGLQLLFYSVGIGQISSEVPQNLSASRPQDRQFILSSKKLLLSDSGFYLCAWSFSGTTDTQHFGDGTRLSIL.

The sample holds one count of this clone. V gene TRBV6-5 combines with J gene TRBJ2-1, with 16 bases matching TRBD2. V was pared by 10 bases and J by 5 bases, with 5 bases of the junction left unmatched. CDR3 length: 15 residues. Per the germline V gene, CDR1 is MNHEY and CDR2 is SVGAGI. The CDR3 protein is CATSGLAGGHNEQFF. DNA of the CDR3: TGTGCCACCTCGGGACTAGCGGGGGGGCACAATGAGCAGTTCTTC.

V usage is TRBV6-2 or TRBV6-3 and J usage is TRBJ1-1; unclear D gene. Germline assignment: CDR1 MNHEY and CDR2 SVGEGT. Trimming left V 5 bases short and J 2 bases short, with 9 bases between. The CDR3 runs to 13 residues. This CDR3 is CASSTDGNTEAFF. DNA of the CDR3: TGTGCCAGCAGTACGGACGGAAACACTGAAGCTTTCTTT.

The chain carries TRBV7-8 and TRBJ2-7; D unresolved. V was cut by 4 bases and J by 3 bases, with 19 bases left in between. This CDR3 comprises 16 residues. Per germline, CDR1 SGHVS and CDR2 FQNEAQ. The CDR3 coding sequence is TGTGCCAGCAGCTCGGGCCAGCCGAAAAGAGGCTACGAGCAGTACTTC. Translation gives CASSSGQPKRGYEQYF.